This is a list of T cell receptor beta chains from one sample in a study of identical twins. Each CDR3 protein is one row after TCRdb ran MiXCR on the 5' RACE reads. Here the sample spans approximately 630,000 distinct CDR3 sequences, roughly 7.1% being singletons. These data were also reused for a study on yellow fever vaccine responses in identical twins.

Sequences were obtained from PBMCs. Every receptor here comes from a young woman in good health. CDR3s include the opening cysteine and the closing phenylalanine or tryptophan. Fields, in order: V gene, CDR3 length, clone size, J gene, D gene, CDR3 protein, CDR3 DNA. The D gene is left open where the match is weak. The size field is filled for only some rows; it gives once, few, many or a size class.

>TRBV5-1|15|.|TRBJ2-7|TRBD1
CASSLTGQANYEQYF
TGCGCCAGCAGCTTGACGGGACAGGCCAACTACGAGCAGTACTTC
>TRBV5-1|12|many|TRBJ1-1|TRBD1
CASSRTGSEAFF
TGCGCCAGCAGTAGGACAGGCTCAGAAGCTTTCTTT
>TRBV3-1|17|many|TRBJ2-7|TRBD2
CASSPIAGTSVGYEQYF
TGTGCCAGCAGCCCAATAGCCGGGACTAGCGTAGGATACGAGCAGTACTTC
>TRBV14|17|.|TRBJ2-3|TRBD2
CASSHLGGNPSTDTQYF
TGTGCCAGCAGCCACTTGGGGGGGAACCCTAGCACAGATACGCAGTATTTT
>TRBV20-1|13|.|TRBJ2-3|TRBD1
CSAPGQGADTQYF
TGCAGTGCTCCGGGACAGGGGGCAGATACGCAGTATTTT
>TRBV28|20|.|TRBJ2-6|.
CASSFRRTGTPNSGANVLTF
TGTGCCAGCAGTTTTAGGAGGACCGGGACACCCAATTCTGGGGCCAACGTCCTGACTTTC
>TRBV29-1|13|few|TRBJ2-1|TRBD1
CSVEGDSYNEQFF
TGCAGCGTTGAAGGGGACAGCTACAATGAGCAGTTCTTC
>TRBV6-7|16|few|TRBJ1-1|.
CASSYTTGPLRTEAFF
TGTGCCAGCAGTTACACCACCGGCCCCTTGAGGACTGAAGCTTTCTTT
>TRBV11-3|16|.|TRBJ2-1|TRBD2
CASSSQASGSYNEQFF
TGTGCCAGCAGCTCTCAGGCTAGCGGGAGCTACAATGAGCAGTTCTTC
>TRBV20-1|16|.|TRBJ2-5|TRBD1
CCARSAGTGMEETQYF
TGCTGTGCTAGATCTGCCGGGACAGGGATGGAAGAGACCCAGTACTTC
>TRBV28|16|.|TRBJ1-2|TRBD1
CASSLRDRGYYYGYTF
TGTGCCAGCAGTTTAAGGGACAGGGGATACTACTATGGCTACACCTTC
>TRBV6-1|16|few|TRBJ2-3|TRBD2
CASSGLAGKRTDTQYF
TGTGCCAGCAGTGGACTAGCGGGAAAAAGGACAGATACGCAGTATTTT
>TRBV20-1|13|many|TRBJ1-5|.
CSANPGGNQPQHF
TGCAGTGCTAATCCAGGGGGCAATCAGCCCCAGCATTTT
>TRBV7-9|13|.|TRBJ2-1|.
CASSRPGTNEQFF
TGTGCCAGCAGCCGCCCTGGGACCAATGAGCAGTTCTTC
>TRBV29-1|14|many|TRBJ1-1|TRBD1
CSVVQGALNTEAFF
TGCAGCGTTGTCCAGGGGGCTTTGAACACTGAAGCTTTCTTT
>TRBV28|15|.|TRBJ1-3|.
CASSLPVYSGNTIYF
TGTGCCAGCAGTTTACCCGTCTACTCTGGAAACACCATATATTTT
>TRBV6-1|15|many|TRBJ1-2|TRBD1
CASRPAPGGDYGYTF
TGTGCCAGCAGACCCGCTCCAGGGGGTGACTATGGCTACACCTTC
>TRBV10-2|17|few|TRBJ2-5|.
CASSEPGGGRETETQYF
TGCGCCAGCAGCGAACCCGGGGGCGGCAGGGAGACAGAGACCCAGTACTTC
>TRBV14|17|few|TRBJ2-5|TRBD1
CASSPRDRGMIAETQYF
TGTGCCAGCAGCCCCCGGGACAGGGGTATGATAGCGGAGACCCAGTACTTC
>TRBV2|19|few|TRBJ2-4|TRBD2
CASSTPGLAGSEAKNIQYF
TGTGCCAGCAGTACCCCGGGACTAGCGGGATCTGAGGCCAAAAACATTCAGTACTTC
>TRBV11-2|15|few|TRBJ2-2|.
CASSLDRGATGELFF
TGTGCCAGCAGCTTAGACAGGGGGGCCACCGGGGAGCTGTTTTTT
>TRBV29-1|14|.|TRBJ1-1|TRBD1
CSVRPQGAGAEAFF
TGCAGCGTTCGGCCCCAGGGGGCTGGTGCTGAAGCTTTCTTT
>TRBV3-1|17|few|TRBJ2-1|TRBD2
CASSQVSGRLSVNEQFF
TGTGCCAGCAGCCAAGTTAGCGGGAGACTTTCGGTGAATGAGCAGTTCTTC
>TRBV12-5|15|many|TRBJ2-1|TRBD1
CASGKGTGTYNEQFF
TGTGCTAGTGGTAAAGGGACAGGGACTTACAATGAGCAGTTCTTC
>TRBV7-9|14|.|TRBJ1-1|.
CASTFQLANTEAFF
TGTGCCAGCACCTTCCAACTCGCGAACACTGAAGCTTTCTTT
>TRBV20-1|12|few|TRBJ1-1|.
CSARPTGTEAFF
TGCAGTGCTAGACCGACAGGCACTGAAGCTTTCTTT
>TRBV10-3|12|many|TRBJ2-2|.
CAIGGTTGELFF
TGTGCCATCGGGGGGACCACCGGGGAGCTGTTTTTT
>TRBV9|15|many|TRBJ2-1|TRBD2
CASSVEGTSSDEQFF
TGTGCCAGCAGCGTAGAGGGGACTAGCAGCGATGAGCAGTTCTTC
>TRBV29-1|14|few|TRBJ2-2|TRBD1
CSVEDRRHTGELFF
TGCAGCGTAGAGGACAGGCGCCACACCGGGGAGCTGTTTTTT
>TRBV4-1|15|.|TRBJ2-5|.
CASSQPPIGVETQYF
TGCGCCAGCAGCCAACCACCCATCGGCGTGGAGACCCAGTACTTC
>TRBV3-1|16|.|TRBJ2-1|.
CASSQLTAKTKMEQFF
TGTGCCAGCAGCCAACTAACGGCAAAAACGAAAATGGAGCAGTTCTTC
>TRBV12-3/TRBV12-4|16|few|TRBJ2-7|.
CASSLRSRGASYEQYF
TGTGCCAGCAGTTTAAGGTCTAGGGGGGCCTCCTACGAGCAGTACTTC
>TRBV20-1|12|.|TRBJ2-7|.
CSARDEWYEQYF
TGCAGTGCTAGAGATGAGTGGTACGAGCAGTACTTC
>TRBV10-3|18|.|TRBJ2-7|TRBD2
CAISPIKLAGGSFYEQYF
TGTGCCATCAGCCCAATCAAACTAGCGGGAGGAAGTTTCTACGAGCAGTACTTC
>TRBV20-1|12|few|TRBJ1-2|.
CSASSQNYGYTF
TGCAGTGCTAGTAGCCAGAATTATGGCTACACCTTC
>TRBV3-1|12|many|TRBJ2-3|.
CASSQLGDTQYF
TGTGCCAGCAGCCAATTGGGAGATACGCAGTATTTT
>TRBV20-1|15|.|TRBJ2-3|.
CSASGWTVSTDTQYF
TGCAGTGCTAGCGGCTGGACAGTAAGCACAGATACGCAGTATTTT
>TRBV5-1|13|.|TRBJ1-6|TRBD1
CASSPQGNSPLHF
TGCGCCAGCAGCCCACAGGGGAATTCACCCCTCCACTTT
>TRBV5-1|14|.|TRBJ2-5|.
CASSLFTGQETQYF
TGCGCCAGCAGCTTGTTTACAGGGCAAGAGACCCAGTACTTC
>TRBV20-1|15|.|TRBJ2-5|TRBD1
CCARVRTGGRETQYF
TGCTGTGCTAGAGTCCGGACAGGGGGCCGAGAGACCCAGTACTTC
>TRBV20-1|13|.|TRBJ1-5|TRBD1
CSARVTGDQPQHF
TGCAGTGCTAGGGTGACAGGGGATCAGCCCCAGCATTTT
>TRBV7-9|12|many|TRBJ2-2|.
CASSAGTGELFF
TGTGCCAGCAGCGCCGGGACCGGGGAGCTGTTTTTT
>TRBV7-8|13|many|TRBJ1-1|.
CASSAQGSTEAFF
TGTGCCAGCAGCGCACAGGGAAGCACTGAAGCTTTCTTT
>TRBV5-1|13|many|TRBJ1-6|.
CASSSQLNSPLHF
TGCGCCAGCAGCTCTCAATTGAATTCACCCCTCCACTTT
>TRBV5-1|16|few|TRBJ2-1|TRBD2
CASRGLAGTTYNEQFF
TGCGCCAGCAGGGGGCTAGCGGGCACGACCTACAATGAGCAGTTCTTC
>TRBV7-9|11|few|TRBJ1-2|.
CASSLAHGYTF
TGTGCCAGCAGCTTAGCCCATGGCTACACCTTC
>TRBV7-2|14|few|TRBJ1-1|.
CASSLGYMNTEAFF
TGTGCCAGCAGCTTGGGTTATATGAACACTGAAGCTTTCTTT
>TRBV11-2|15|.|TRBJ2-3|.
CASSLGTGATDTQYF
TGTGCCAGCAGCTTAGGGACGGGGGCCACAGATACGCAGTATTTT
>TRBV29-1|17|many|TRBJ2-6|TRBD1
CSVQDRPHISGANVLTF
TGCAGCGTTCAGGACAGGCCCCATATCTCTGGGGCCAACGTCCTGACTTTC
>TRBV28|15|.|TRBJ2-5|TRBD1
CASSPQGAGEETQYF
TGTGCCAGCAGTCCCCAGGGGGCTGGGGAAGAGACCCAGTACTTC
>TRBV6-6|13|few|TRBJ1-2|.
CASSYSAEDGYTF
TGTGCCAGCAGTTACTCGGCAGAAGATGGCTACACCTTC